The clone carrying this T cell receptor (beta chain) was counted a few times. What it binds is not known. All of the sorted populations showed purity greater than 95%. The CDR3 is made up of 15 amino acids. CDR1 is KGHSH, CDR2 LQKENI, per germline. V was clipped by 2 bases and J by 4 bases; unmatched bases: 5. This sample was taken from a study of beta chain features in type 1 diabetes. Study information: On cell yields, gender and age, patients and healthy donors were similar.

Every isolated RNA sample was fully reverse transcribed, so sequencing captured expressed TCRB transcripts. The data were produced by immunoSEQ multiplex PCR, yet TCRdb's version contains in-frame clones alone and is incomplete. The data contain hundreds of thousands of clones, around 8% of them singletons. Study observations and caveats: Although PCR might favor shorter templates, it would do so equally in patients and controls.

The specimen was central memory CD4+ T cells from blood. This chain connects TRBV18 to TRBJ2-1, with TRBD1 matching 7 bases. This sequence was found in a woman younger than 30 in good health. CDR3 DNA sequence: TGTGCCAGCTCACCAGGACAGGAGACTTACAATGAGCAGTTCTTC. This gives the protein CASSPGQETYNEQFF.